A single T cell receptor beta chain is shown here with its context. The CDR3 has 15 residues. Germline values: CDR1 SEHNR, CDR2 FQNEAQ (reference sequence). The ends lost 5 bases at V and 3 bases at J; junction bases unmatched: 9. The sample belongs to a study of T cell changes during pregnancy in multiple sclerosis. TCRdb's copy holds only in-frame clones and misses some; the assay was immunoSEQ multiplex PCR. The data hold tens of thousands of clones, with approximately 92% observed a single time. This clonotype originated in a female donor with multiple sclerosis, enrolled in a pregnancy study. Sequencing used peripheral blood. The chain has TRBV7-9 and TRBJ2-7; 8 bases are a match to TRBD1. The CDR3 region is CASSPGTGGGYEQYF. Written as DNA, the CDR3 is TGTGCCAGCAGCCCCGGCACAGGGGGAGGCTACGAGCAGTACTTC.